These 12 T cell receptor beta chains share one sample of origin, sequenced in a study of CD8 T cells in Susac syndrome. RNA, at roughly 0.45 to 1 ug, was reverse transcribed with random hexamers. Each CDR3 protein is one row after TCRdb ran MiXCR on the immunoSEQ multiplex PCR reads. The sample lists approximately 160,000 distinct CDR3 sequences, approximately 94% occurring once. The sample was CD4+ T cells from PBMCs. The receptors come from a human donor with multiple sclerosis.

V and J are TRBV7-8 and TRBJ2-5; TRBD2 matches 10 bases. This CDR3 has 18 amino acids. CDR1 SGHVS and CDR2 FQNEAQ come from the germline V gene. Losses at the gene ends were 0 bases for V and 1 base for J; bases not matched to a gene: 8. The CDR3, as DNA: TGTGCCAGCAGCTTAGCGAGGTCTAGCGGGGGATTCCAAGAGACCCAGTACTTC. This translates into CASSLARSSGGFQETQYF.

The J gene is TRBJ2-7, the V gene TRBV19, with D unclear. Germline loops: CDR1 LNHDA, CDR2 SQIVND (reference sequence). The V end was cut by 5 bases, the J end by 2 bases, with 10 bases between. This CDR3 contains 13 residues. The CDR3 sequence: CASSLRDTYEQYF. CDR3 nucleotides: TGTGCCAGTAGTCTACGAGACACCTACGAGCAGTACTTC.

The rearrangement uses TRBV28 and TRBJ2-6, with no clear D. The CDR3 is made up of 14 amino acids. Germline-derived CDR1 and CDR2 are MDHEN and SYDVKM. Trimming stripped 10 bases from V and 0 bases from J, with 10 bases between. CDR3 loop: CATRRPSGANVLTF. In nucleotides, the CDR3 is TGTGCCACCAGACGCCCCTCTGGGGCCAACGTCCTGACTTTC.

The chain links TRBV25-1 to TRBJ2-3; possibly TRBD2 for D (5 bases). The CDR3 has 15 amino acids. CDR1 MGHDK and CDR2 SYGVNS come from the germline V gene. Trimming left V 5 bases short and J 1 base short, with 13 bases between. The CDR3 loop reads CASSTSRVGTDTQYF. The CDR3 DNA is TGTGCCAGCAGTACATCGAGGGTTGGCACAGATACGCAGTATTTT.

V usage is TRBV10-3 and J usage is TRBJ1-3, with D unclear. CDR3 size: 15 residues. Looked up from germline, CDR1 is ENHRY and CDR2 is SYGVKD. V was trimmed by 4 bases and J by 4 bases, leaving 14 bases between them. The DNA of the CDR3 is TGTGCCATCAGTGTTCAGGCCGGCGAGGGAAACACCATATATTTT. This sequence encodes CAISVQAGEGNTIYF.

The chain combines TRBV10-3 with TRBJ2-1, with 10 bases lining up with TRBD1. V shed 8 bases and J 7 bases; nucleotides not matched to a gene: 11. This CDR3 comprises 15 residues. The germline CDR1 and CDR2 sequences are ENHRY and SYGVKD. CDR3 protein: CAIVADRGNYNEQFF. DNA of the CDR3: TGTGCCATCGTGGCGGACAGGGGGAATTATAATGAGCAGTTCTTC.

The V call is TRBV24-1, the J call TRBJ2-7; D possibly corresponds to TRBD2 (6 bases). This CDR3 region has 15 residues. Trimming stripped 3 bases from V and 4 bases from J, with 15 bases between. The germline gives CDR1 KGHDR, CDR2 SFDVKD. The CDR3 bases are TGTGCCACCAGTGATGGGGTCATTGGAGGGTACGAGCAGTACTTC. It is translated as CATSDGVIGGYEQYF.

The V call is TRBV29-1, the J call TRBJ2-3, with D possibly matching TRBD2 (6 bases). The ends were cut back, 4 bases at V and 6 bases at J, with 11 bases in the middle. Germline-derived CDR1 and CDR2 are SQVTM and ANQGSEA. The CDR3 is made up of 12 amino acids. CDR3 DNA sequence: TGCAGCGTTGGGAGGGTGGGGGATACGCAGTATTTT. It translates to CSVGRVGDTQYF.

The chain employs TRBV7-8 and TRBJ2-5, with D hard to call. From germline, CDR1 is SGHVS and CDR2 FQNEAQ. This CDR3 has 14 residues. Trimming stripped 5 bases from V and 7 bases from J, with 17 bases between. The CDR3 region is CASSTYALGRTQYF. The CDR3, as DNA: TGTGCCAGCAGCACGTACGCTCTCGGCAGGACCCAGTACTTC.

The chain joins TRBV10-3 to TRBJ1-1; maybe TRBD1 (5 bases). This CDR3 is 13 amino acids long. From germline, CDR1 is ENHRY and CDR2 SYGVKD. The ends were cut back, 7 bases at V and 3 bases at J, with 12 bases in the middle. In nucleotides, the CDR3 is TGTGCCATCAAGGAGCAGGGCGACACTGAAGCTTTCTTT. This codes for CAIKEQGDTEAFF.

The rearrangement links TRBV6-6 to TRBJ2-3; D gene unclear. The CDR3 extends over 13 amino acids. Trimming took off 6 bases at V and 1 base at J, with 8 bases between the two ends. Germline-derived CDR1 and CDR2 are MNHNY and SVGAGI (reference sequence). The CDR3 spells CASRGTGTDTQYF. The CDR3 region has the DNA TGTGCCAGCAGGGGCACAGGCACAGATACGCAGTATTTT.

The V gene is TRBV15, the J gene TRBJ2-5; no clear D. This CDR3 is 15 amino acids long. Germline V gives CDR1 LNHNV, CDR2 YYDKDF (reference sequence). The ends were cut back, 1 base at V and 2 bases at J, with 11 bases in the middle. CDR3: CATSRALTTQETQYF. Here the CDR3 DNA reads TGTGCCACCAGCAGAGCTTTGACCACTCAAGAGACCCAGTACTTC. Variable domain in full (rest from reference TRBV15 and TRBJ2-5): DAMVIQNPRYQVTQFGKPVTLSCSQTLNHNVMYWYQQKSSQAPKLLFHYYDKDFNNEADTPDNFQSRRPNTSFCFLDIRSPGLGDTAMYLCATSRALTTQETQYFGPGTRLLVL.